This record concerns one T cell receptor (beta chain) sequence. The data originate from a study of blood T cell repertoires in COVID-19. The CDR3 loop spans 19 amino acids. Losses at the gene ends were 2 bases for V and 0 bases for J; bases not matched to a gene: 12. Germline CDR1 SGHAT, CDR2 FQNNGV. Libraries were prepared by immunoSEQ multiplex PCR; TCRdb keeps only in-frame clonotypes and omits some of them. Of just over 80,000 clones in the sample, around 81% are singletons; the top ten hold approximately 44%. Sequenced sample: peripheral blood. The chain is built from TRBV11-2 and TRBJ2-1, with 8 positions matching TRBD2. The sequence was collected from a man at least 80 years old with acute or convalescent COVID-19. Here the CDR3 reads CASSLKETIAGSSYNEQFF. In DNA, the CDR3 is TGTGCCAGCAGCTTAAAGGAAACCATAGCGGGAAGCTCCTACAATGAGCAGTTCTTC.